This TCR beta chain was sequenced for a study of CD8+ T cells in alopecia areata. Overall study results and limits: Because one nonresponder was included, the link of baseline CD8+ expansion to response is considered uncertain. Scalp sample data also include resident alphabeta T cells from normal skin. Both scalp clonality and the expanded CD8+ clones among the top 100 showed a significant decrease with tofacitinib.

Following RNA extraction, reverse transcription yielded cDNA that acted as the sequencing template. Sequenced by immunoSEQ multiplex PCR; TCRdb stores in-frame clones only, minus some. The sample consists of around 60,000 clones, roughly 46% of them appearing once. Treatment of the sample: oral pan-JAK inhibitor, 5-10 mg twice daily. With respect to this clone: Its specificity is unknown.

The length of the CDR3 is 11 residues. V was clipped by 0 bases and J by 10 bases, with 7 bases between them. Germline assignment: CDR1 SGHNT and CDR2 YYREEE (reference sequence). This material consisted of CD8+ T cells sorted from blood, taken at approximately week 36, from a patient treated with tofacitinib. V and J are TRBV5-4 and TRBJ1-1; D is unresolved. This receptor was identified in a human donor with alopecia areata. The CDR3 spells CASSLGLLAFF. CDR3 nucleotide sequence: TGTGCCAGCAGCTTGGGCCTGCTAGCTTTCTTT.